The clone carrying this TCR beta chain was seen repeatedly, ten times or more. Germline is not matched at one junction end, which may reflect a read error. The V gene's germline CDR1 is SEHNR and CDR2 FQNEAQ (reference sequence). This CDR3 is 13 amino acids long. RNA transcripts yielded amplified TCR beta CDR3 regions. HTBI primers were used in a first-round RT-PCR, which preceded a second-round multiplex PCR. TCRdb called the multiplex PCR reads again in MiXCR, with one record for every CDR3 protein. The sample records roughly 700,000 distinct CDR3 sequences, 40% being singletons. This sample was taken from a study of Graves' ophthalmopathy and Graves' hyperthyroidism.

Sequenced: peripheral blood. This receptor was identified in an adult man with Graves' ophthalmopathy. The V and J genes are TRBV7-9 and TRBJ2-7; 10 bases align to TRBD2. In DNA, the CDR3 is TGTGCCAGCAGCCGCGAGATTAGCGGGGGGTGGCTGTTC. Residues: CASSREISGGWLF.